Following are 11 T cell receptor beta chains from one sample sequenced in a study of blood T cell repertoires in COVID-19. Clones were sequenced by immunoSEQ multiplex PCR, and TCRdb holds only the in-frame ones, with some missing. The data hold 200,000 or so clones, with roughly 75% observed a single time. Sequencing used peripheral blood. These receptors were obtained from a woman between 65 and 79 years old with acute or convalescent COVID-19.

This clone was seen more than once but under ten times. This CDR3 reads CASSPGETQYF. For the CDR3, the DNA is TGTGCCAGCAGTCCGGGAGAGACCCAGTACTTC. The J gene is TRBJ2-5, the V gene TRBV6-6; D is unresolved. The length of the CDR3 is 11 residues. Trimming took off 5 bases at V and 4 bases at J, with 5 bases between the two ends. CDR1 and CDR2 from the germline V gene are MNHNY and SVGAGI (reference sequence).

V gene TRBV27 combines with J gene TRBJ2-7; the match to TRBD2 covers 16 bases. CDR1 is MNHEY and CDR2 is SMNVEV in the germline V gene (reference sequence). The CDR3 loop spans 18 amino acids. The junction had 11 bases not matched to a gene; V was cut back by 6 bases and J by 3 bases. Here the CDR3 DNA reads TGTGCCAGCAGAGCTACGGGACTAGCGGGAGGGGTGAGCTACGAGCAGTACTTC. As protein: CASRATGLAGGVSYEQYF.

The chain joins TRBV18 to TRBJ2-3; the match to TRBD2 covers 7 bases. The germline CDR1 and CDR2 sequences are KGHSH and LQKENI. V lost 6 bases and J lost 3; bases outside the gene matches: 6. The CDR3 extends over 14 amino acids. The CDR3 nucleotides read TGTGCCAGCTCCCCAAATAGCGGGACAGATACGCAGTATTTT. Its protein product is CASSPNSGTDTQYF.

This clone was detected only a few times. The CDR3 protein is CASSLLGGHNYNEQFF. CDR3 nucleotide sequence: TGTGCCAGCAGTTTACTAGGCGGACATAATTACAATGAGCAGTTCTTC. V usage is TRBV27 and J usage is TRBJ2-1; D possibly corresponds to TRBD1 (5 bases). Germline V lookup: CDR1 MNHEY, CDR2 SMNVEV (reference sequence). The CDR3 spans 16 residues. The V gene lost 2 bases and the J gene lost 4 bases, with 15 bases spanning the gap.

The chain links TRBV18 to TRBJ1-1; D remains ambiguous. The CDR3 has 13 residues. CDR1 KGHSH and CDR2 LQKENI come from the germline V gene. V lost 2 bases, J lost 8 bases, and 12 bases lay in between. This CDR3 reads CASSPGEDPEAFF. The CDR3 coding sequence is TGTGCCAGCTCACCAGGGGAGGACCCAGAAGCTTTCTTT.

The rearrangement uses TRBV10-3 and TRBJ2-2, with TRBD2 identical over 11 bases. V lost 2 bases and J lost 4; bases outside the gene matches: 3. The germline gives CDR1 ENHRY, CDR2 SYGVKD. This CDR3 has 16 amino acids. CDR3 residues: CAISEVAGGPTGELFF. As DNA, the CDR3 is TGTGCCATCAGTGAGGTAGCGGGAGGGCCCACCGGGGAGCTGTTTTTT.

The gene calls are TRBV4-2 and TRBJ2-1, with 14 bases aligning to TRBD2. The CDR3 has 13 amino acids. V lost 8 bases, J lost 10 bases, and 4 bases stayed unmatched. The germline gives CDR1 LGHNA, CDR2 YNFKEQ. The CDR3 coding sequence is TGTGCCAGCGGGACTAGCGGGAGTGGGGAGCAGTTCTTC. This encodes CASGTSGSGEQFF.

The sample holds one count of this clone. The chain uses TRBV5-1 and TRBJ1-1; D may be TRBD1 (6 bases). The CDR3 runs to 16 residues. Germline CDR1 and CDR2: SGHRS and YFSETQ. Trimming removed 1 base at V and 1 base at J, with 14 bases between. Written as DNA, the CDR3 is TGCGCCAGCAGCTTGCGCACAGGGATCGGGAACACTGAAGCTTTCTTT. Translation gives CASSLRTGIGNTEAFF.

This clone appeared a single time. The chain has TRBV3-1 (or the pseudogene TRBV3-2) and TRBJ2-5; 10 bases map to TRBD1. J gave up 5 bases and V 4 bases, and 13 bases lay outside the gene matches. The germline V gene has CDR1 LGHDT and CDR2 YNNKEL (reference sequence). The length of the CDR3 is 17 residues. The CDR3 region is CASSPLRDRGRLETQYF. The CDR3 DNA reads TGTGCCAGCAGCCCGCTCCGAGACAGGGGGCGCCTCGAGACCCAGTACTTC.

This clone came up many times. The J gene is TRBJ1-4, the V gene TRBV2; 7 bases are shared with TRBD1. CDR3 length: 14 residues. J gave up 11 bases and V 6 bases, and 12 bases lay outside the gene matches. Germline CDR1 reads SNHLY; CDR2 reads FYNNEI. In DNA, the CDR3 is TGTGCCAGCAGCCCACAGGGGAATGAAGGGAAACTGTTTTTT. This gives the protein CASSPQGNEGKLFF.

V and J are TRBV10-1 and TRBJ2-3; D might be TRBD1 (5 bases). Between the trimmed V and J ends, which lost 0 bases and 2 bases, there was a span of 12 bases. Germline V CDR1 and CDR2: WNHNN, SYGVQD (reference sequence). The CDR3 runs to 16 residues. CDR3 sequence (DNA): TGCGCCAGCAGTGAGTCCGCTACAGGAGCCACAGATACGCAGTATTTT. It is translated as CASSESATGATDTQYF.